This T cell receptor beta chain was sequenced in a study of graft-versus-host responses after intestinal transplantation. Study-level information: Transplants given to recipients were multivisceral, liver-intestinal, or isolated intestinal. Tacrolimus plus steroids were given to all recipients for roughly three years, preceded by anti-thymocyte globulin induction. Study-level results: GvH clones were identified in recipient marrow, with some first appearing in ileum or blood. Peak GvH clone levels in circulation were associated with early post-transplant HvG declines.

Assay: immunoSEQ multiplex PCR; the TCRdb copy retains only in-frame clones and omits some. The sample lists tens of thousands of clones, about 93% occurring once. Worth noting for this clone: Its antigen is not known.

In germline, CDR1 is LGHNA, CDR2 YSLEER. CDR3 size: 16 residues. Trimming removed 5 bases from V and 4 bases from J; junction bases left unmatched: 11. The source is a human donor who was the organ donor for an intestinal transplant. Sequenced material: unstimulated CD8+ T cells sorted from spleen or lymph node cells, taken before transplant. V and J are TRBV4-3 and TRBJ2-1; 7 nucleotides agree with TRBD2. The CDR3 sequence: CASSSEPGLLYNEQFF. The CDR3 DNA sequence: TGCGCCAGCAGCTCCGAACCGGGACTACTGTACAATGAGCAGTTCTTC.